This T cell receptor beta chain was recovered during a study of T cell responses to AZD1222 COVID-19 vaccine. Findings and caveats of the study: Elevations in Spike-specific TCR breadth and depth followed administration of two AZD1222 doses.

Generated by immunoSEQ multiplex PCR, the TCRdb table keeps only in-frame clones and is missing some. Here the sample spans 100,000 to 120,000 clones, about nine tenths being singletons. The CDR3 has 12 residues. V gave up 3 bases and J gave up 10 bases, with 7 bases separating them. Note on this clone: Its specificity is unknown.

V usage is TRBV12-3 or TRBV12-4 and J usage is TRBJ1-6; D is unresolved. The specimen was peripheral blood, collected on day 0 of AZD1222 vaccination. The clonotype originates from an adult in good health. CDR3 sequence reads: CASSFPRSPLHF. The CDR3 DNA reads TGTGCCAGCAGTTTCCCTCGATCACCCCTCCACTTT.